What follows are 22 T cell receptor beta chains derived from one specimen sequenced in a study of blood T cell repertoires in COVID-19. Data came from immunoSEQ multiplex PCR; TCRdb stores just in-frame clones and leaves some out. The sample has approximately 270,000 clones; roughly 91% are singletons. Sequencing used peripheral blood. The receptors stem from a man aged 30 to 45 with acute or convalescent COVID-19.

This sequence joins TRBV2 and TRBJ2-7, with D tentatively TRBD1 (6 bases). This CDR3 has 14 residues. Trimming removed 7 bases from V and 6 bases from J, with 19 bases in between. From germline, CDR1 is SNHLY and CDR2 FYNNEI. Written as DNA, the CDR3 is TGTGCCAGCATTTGGACAGCGGCTTTAGGCGAGCAGTACTTC. The encoded protein is CASIWTAALGEQYF. The complete variable domain, with remaining parts taken from reference TRBV2 and TRBJ2-7, reads EPEVTQTPSHQVTQMGQEVILRCVPISNHLYFYWYRQILGQKVEFLVSFYNNEISEKSEIFDDQFSVERPDGSNFTLKIRSTKLEDSAMYFCASIWTAALGEQYFGPGTRLTVT.

The rearrangement joins TRBV27 to TRBJ2-7, with 9 bases matching TRBD1. In germline, CDR1 is MNHEY, CDR2 SMNVEV (reference sequence). J lost 5 bases, V lost 3 bases, and 11 bases had no gene match. The CDR3 runs to 16 residues. The CDR3 nucleotides read TGTGCCAGCAGTTTGGCAAGGGGACAGGGTGTCCACGAGCAGTACTTC. Translation: CASSLARGQGVHEQYF.

This clone turned up a few times. The chain combines TRBV2 with TRBJ2-1; D may be TRBD1 (6 bases). Germline lookup yields CDR1 SNHLY and CDR2 FYNNEI. The CDR3 sequence is 15 residues long. V was trimmed by 6 bases and J by 0 bases, leaving 12 bases between them. CDR3 bases: TGTGCCAGCAGGGACAGTTGGGGCTCCTACAATGAGCAGTTCTTC. This encodes CASRDSWGSYNEQFF.

The V gene is TRBV28, the J gene TRBJ1-5, with a possible D match to TRBD1 (5 bases). The V gene lost 9 bases and the J gene lost 4 bases, with 19 bases spanning the gap. CDR1 is MDHEN, CDR2 SYDVKM, per germline. The CDR3 extends over 15 amino acids. The CDR3 DNA sequence: TGTGCCAGTATCGTGGGGGGAGCGCGGAATCAGCCCCAGCATTTT. It is translated as CASIVGGARNQPQHF.

This clone was seen a single time. The chain is built from TRBV6-5 and TRBJ2-5, with D possibly TRBD2 on 6 matching bases. Trimming cost V 8 bases and J 1 base, with 14 bases left between them. CDR1 is MNHEY, CDR2 SVGAGI, per germline. There are 14 residues in the CDR3. This CDR3 is CASLNSGSQETQYF. The CDR3 nucleotides are TGTGCCAGCCTGAATAGCGGATCCCAAGAGACCCAGTACTTC.

The rearrangement joins TRBV2 to TRBJ2-7, with 9 bases fitting TRBD1. V dropped 10 bases and J dropped 1; count of bases not matched to a gene: 5. Germline lookup yields CDR1 SNHLY and CDR2 FYNNEI. The length of the CDR3 is 13 residues. DNA for the CDR3: TGTGCCACTGGACAGGGGAAGTCCTACGAGCAGTACTTC. Amino acid sequence: CATGQGKSYEQYF.

This chain connects TRBV28 to TRBJ1-3, with D maybe TRBD1 (6 bases). V lost 7 bases, J lost 4 bases, and 17 bases lay in between. In germline, CDR1 is MDHEN, CDR2 SYDVKM. The length of the CDR3 is 15 residues. CDR3 coding DNA: TGTGCCAGCAACGAAGAAGGACAGACAGGAAACACCATATATTTT. As protein: CASNEEGQTGNTIYF.

The genes are TRBV14 and TRBJ2-5; the D gene is possibly TRBD1 (6 bases). Trimming removed 2 bases from V and 9 bases from J, with 10 bases in between. This CDR3 is built from 12 residues. In germline, CDR1 is SGHDN, CDR2 FVKESK. The CDR3 loop is CASSQWGQAQYF. CDR3 nucleotides: TGTGCCAGCAGCCAATGGGGGCAAGCCCAGTACTTC.

The genes are TRBV3-1 (or the pseudogene TRBV3-2) and TRBJ1-3; D may be TRBD1 (6 bases). From germline, CDR1 is LGHDT and CDR2 YNNKEL (reference sequence). The CDR3 runs to 20 residues. V lost 5 bases and J lost 1, with 27 bases in between. The CDR3 is CASSKRRGIPIHLSGNTIYF. Written as DNA, the CDR3 is TGTGCCAGCAGCAAACGTAGGGGGATCCCTATACACTTGTCTGGAAACACCATATATTTT.

This rearrangement joins TRBV6-5 to TRBJ1-2; 9 bases line up with TRBD1. This CDR3 is built from 15 residues. Germline CDR1 MNHEY, CDR2 SVGAGI. V gave up 2 bases and J gave up 10 bases; unmatched junction bases: 11. In nucleotides, the CDR3 is TGTGCCAGCAGTTACCAGGGACAGGGAAGTGTTGTCTACACCTTC. This gives the protein CASSYQGQGSVVYTF.

V usage is TRBV21-1 and J usage is TRBJ2-1; the table's D call TRBD1 went unverified against the DNA. TRBV21-1 is an annotated pseudogene. The CDR3 length is 15 residues. The CDR3 DNA follows: TGTGCCATCCTGCGGGGACAGGTCTCCTACAATGAGCAGTTCTTC. This sequence encodes CAILRGQVSYNEQFF.

A single count supports this clone. The chain joins TRBV3-1 (or the pseudogene TRBV3-2) to TRBJ1-1; D is ambiguous. V was pared by 3 bases and J by 6 bases, with 11 bases between. This CDR3 is built from 13 residues. CDR1 is LGHDT and CDR2 is YNNKEL in the germline V gene (reference sequence). The CDR3: CASSQQGVPEAFF. The CDR3 nucleotides are TGTGCCAGCAGCCAGCAAGGAGTACCTGAAGCTTTCTTT.

The rearrangement uses TRBV2 and TRBJ2-3; the D is unclear. Germline V gene sequence: CDR1 SNHLY, CDR2 FYNNEI. V lost 8 bases, J lost 0 bases, and 15 bases lay in between. The CDR3 loop spans 15 amino acids. The CDR3 bases are TGTGCCAGCCAAAGAGCTTCAACTAGCACAGATACGCAGTATTTT. Translation: CASQRASTSTDTQYF.

The chain uses TRBV4-1 and TRBJ1-2; 9 bases are shared with TRBD1. Germline CDR1 is MGHRA and CDR2 is YSYEKL. V trimming: 4 bases; J trimming: 5 bases; junction bases outside the gene matches: 17. CDR3 length equals 18 residues. The CDR3, as DNA: TGCGCCAGCAGCCGCTCACTTACAGGGGGCCCATTCAGGTATGGCTACACCTTC. Translating gives CASSRSLTGGPFRYGYTF.

This chain's CDR3 is CASSLGARGGLQETQYF. The CDR3 nucleotides read TGCGCCAGCAGCTTGGGGGCTAGGGGGGGGCTTCAAGAGACCCAGTACTTC. The chain employs TRBV5-1 and TRBJ2-5; weak D call: TRBD2 (7 bases). The germline V gene has CDR1 SGHRS and CDR2 YFSETQ. This CDR3 is built from 17 residues. Trimming took 0 bases from V and 2 from J, leaving 17 bases between them. The complete variable domain, with remaining parts taken from reference TRBV5-1 and TRBJ2-5, reads KAGVTQTPRYLIKTRGQQVTLSCSPISGHRSVSWYQQTPGQGLQFLFEYFSETQRNKGNFPGRFSGRQFSNSRSEMNVSTLELGDSALYLCASSLGARGGLQETQYFGPGTRLLVL.

In DNA form, the CDR3 reads TGTGCCAGCAGCTTCAGGACAGGGCTACCTTCCTACGAGCAGTACTTC. Its translation: CASSFRTGLPSYEQYF. V and J are TRBV7-9 and TRBJ2-7, with 8 bases that match TRBD1. CDR3 length: 16 amino acids. CDR1 and CDR2 (germline): SEHNR, FQNEAQ (reference sequence). V gave up 3 bases and J gave up 1 base; unmatched junction bases: 8.

The chain joins TRBV11-1 to TRBJ1-1, with TRBD1 as a possible D gene (5 bases). V was shortened by 2 bases and J by 4 bases, with 14 bases between the two germline ends. Germline CDR1 and CDR2: SGHAT and FQDESV (reference sequence). This CDR3 spans 15 amino acids. Here the CDR3 reads CASSLSRAGGTEAFF. The CDR3 nucleotides read TGTGCCAGCAGCTTAAGCAGGGCGGGGGGCACTGAAGCTTTCTTT. Combining the CDR3 with reference TRBV11-1 and TRBJ1-1 gives the whole variable domain EAEVAQSPRYKITEKSQAVAFWCDPISGHATLYWYRQILGQGPELLVQFQDESVVDDSQLPKDRFSAERLKGVDSTLKIQPAELGDSAMYLCASSLSRAGGTEAFFGQGTRLTVV.

The rearrangement links TRBV25-1 to TRBJ2-7; 8 nucleotides agree with TRBD2. Germline trimming cut 7 bases from V and 3 bases from J; bases unmatched to any gene: 5. The CDR3 covers 13 residues. The germline CDR1 and CDR2 sequences are MGHDK and SYGVNS. CDR3 sequence: CASTGGRFYEQYF. CDR3 bases: TGTGCCAGCACCGGCGGGAGGTTCTACGAGCAGTACTTC.

The V gene is TRBV25-1, the J gene TRBJ2-2; 7 bases are shared with TRBD1. From germline, CDR1 is MGHDK and CDR2 SYGVNS. The CDR3 has 15 residues. The V segment lost 6 bases and the J segment 6 bases; nucleotides outside the gene matches: 10. CDR3 DNA: TGTGCCAGCAGAAAAAACAGGGGCGGTTCCGGGGAGCTGTTTTTT. As protein: CASRKNRGGSGELFF.

The V and J genes are TRBV6-5 and TRBJ1-3; D gene ambiguous. CDR1 is MNHEY and CDR2 is SVGAGI in the germline V gene. The CDR3 runs to 11 residues. Trimming removed 10 bases at V and 3 bases at J, with 7 bases between. The CDR3 loop is CAIINGNTIYF. The CDR3 DNA is TGTGCCATTATAAATGGAAACACCATATATTTT.

In its sample, this clone was seen a few times. The rearrangement links TRBV13 to TRBJ1-1; a possible D gene is TRBD1 (6 bases). V lost 6 bases and J lost 0, with 17 bases in between. Looked up from germline, CDR1 is PRHDT and CDR2 is FYEKMQ (reference sequence). The CDR3 is 16 amino acids. CDR3 in DNA: TGTGCCAGCAGACCACGGACAGTCAGACTGAACACTGAAGCTTTCTTT. Its protein is CASRPRTVRLNTEAFF. Full variable domain (missing parts from reference TRBV13 and TRBJ1-1): AAGVIQSPRHLIKEKRETATLKCYPIPRHDTVYWYQQGPGQDPQFLISFYEKMQSDKGSIPDRFSAQQFSDYHSELNMSSLELGDSALYFCASRPRTVRLNTEAFFGQGTRLTVV.

This clone is a singleton in its sample. The chain carries TRBV2 and TRBJ1-2; unclear D gene. Looked up from germline, CDR1 is SNHLY and CDR2 is FYNNEI. This CDR3 comprises 13 residues. Trimming removed 3 bases at V and 7 bases at J, with 12 bases between. The CDR3 DNA reads TGTGCCAGCAGTGAGATGGGAGATCGTGGCTACACCTTC. Translated, it gives CASSEMGDRGYTF.